One TCR beta chain is described in this entry. Authors' processing steps: Reference gene primer amplification gave nucleated cell count estimates. The table came from immunoSEQ multiplex PCR; TCRdb's copy has only in-frame clones and leaves some out. From that table come the V and J calls and clone size; the DNA was used to work out D and trimming. This table holds a few hundred thousand clones, around 84% found once. These data originate in a study of blood T cell repertoires in COVID-19. Overall study: COVID-19 samples, acute and convalescent, were from the United States, Italy and Spain. T cells, B-cell-depleted T cells, or PBMCs supplied cDNA or gDNA.

Trimming took off 7 bases at V and 3 bases at J, with 13 bases between the two ends. The CDR3 is made up of 14 amino acids. The germline CDR1 and CDR2 sequences are MDHEN and SYDVKM. Material for sequencing was peripheral blood. The chain links TRBV28 to TRBJ1-3, with D possibly matching TRBD1 (5 bases). The origin of this receptor is a human donor in a cohort sampled during active COVID-19. CDR3 residues: CASIGGSFGNTIYF. CDR3 nucleotides: TGTGCCAGCATCGGGGGGAGCTTTGGAAACACCATATATTTT.